This entry lists 7 T cell receptor beta chains sequenced from one sample in a study of blood T cells in healthy people across ages. PCR was performed a second time for about 7 to 12 cycles using a sample-barcoded 5' primer and a J-beta primer mix. TCRdb processed the 5' RACE reads anew with MiXCR; each CDR3 protein has one entry. The profile shows about 830,000 distinct CDR3 sequences, around 68% of them singletons. Sample: blood. These receptors all come from a young man in good health.

This rearrangement joins TRBV29-1 to TRBJ2-1, with a tentative D call TRBD1 (5 bases). Germline V lookup: CDR1 SQVTM, CDR2 ANQGSEA. Trimming removed 7 bases at V and 10 bases at J, with 14 bases between. The CDR3 consists of 11 residues. CDR3 in amino acids: CSGTRGYEQFF. CDR3 in DNA: TGCAGCGGTACAAGGGGTTACGAGCAGTTCTTC.

A note on this clonotype: A much larger clone lies a single base off, so this may be a read error. CDR3 loop: CSGRIVGTSNEQYF. CDR3 nucleotide sequence: TGCAGCGGGCGGATAGTGGGCACGTCTAATGAGCAGTACTTC. The chain combines TRBV29-1 with TRBJ2-7; D unclear. Germline-derived CDR1 and CDR2 are SQVTM and ANQGSEA. CDR3 length: 14 residues. Trimming removed 7 bases from V and 7 bases from J, with 23 bases in between.

A word on this clonotype: An end of the junction differs from the germline gene, which may be a read error. The rearrangement joins TRBV7-2 to TRBJ1-2; 7 bases line up with TRBD1. Germline V gives CDR1 SGHTA, CDR2 FQGNSA. The CDR3 has 14 residues. The CDR3 reads CASSLEAGGYGCTF. The CDR3 bases are TGTGCCAGCAGCTTAGAAGCAGGGGGGTATGGCTGCACCTTC.

The rearrangement links TRBV12-3 or TRBV12-4 to TRBJ2-6; TRBD2 is a possible D gene (7 bases). CDR3 length: 16 amino acids. The V and J ends lost 6 bases and 2 bases respectively, with 14 bases between them. CDR3 bases: TGTGCCAGCAGCCGTCTAGGGGGGGCTGGGGCCAACGTCCTGACTTTC. It specifies CASSRLGGAGANVLTF.

The rearrangement joins TRBV20-1 to TRBJ2-7; 7 bases fit TRBD1. The CDR3 extends over 13 amino acids. Germline CDR1 DFQATT, CDR2 SNEGSKA (reference sequence). The J segment lost 1 base and the V segment lost 5 bases, leaving 5 bases of the junction unmatched. The CDR3 region is CSARPRGSYEQYF. The CDR3, as DNA: TGCAGTGCTCGTCCCAGGGGGTCCTACGAGCAGTACTTC.

The chain joins TRBV27 to TRBJ2-7, with TRBD1 matching over 8 bases. Germline loops: CDR1 MNHEY, CDR2 SMNVEV (reference sequence). V shed 4 bases, J shed 5 bases, and the junction held 7 bases outside the gene matches. The length of the CDR3 is 14 residues. CDR3 nucleotide sequence: TGTGCCAGCAGTTCACAGGGGGGTGGAGACGAGCAGTACTTC. It codes for CASSSQGGGDEQYF.

This sequence joins TRBV7-2 and TRBJ2-1; 14 bases agree with TRBD2. The junction had 4 bases not matched to a gene; V was cut back by 2 bases and J by 7 bases. Germline lookup yields CDR1 SGHTA and CDR2 FQGNSA. CDR3 length: 16 residues. The CDR3 spells CASSLRLAGGRNEQFF. CDR3 nucleotide sequence: TGTGCCAGCAGCTTAAGACTAGCGGGGGGGAGGAATGAGCAGTTCTTC.